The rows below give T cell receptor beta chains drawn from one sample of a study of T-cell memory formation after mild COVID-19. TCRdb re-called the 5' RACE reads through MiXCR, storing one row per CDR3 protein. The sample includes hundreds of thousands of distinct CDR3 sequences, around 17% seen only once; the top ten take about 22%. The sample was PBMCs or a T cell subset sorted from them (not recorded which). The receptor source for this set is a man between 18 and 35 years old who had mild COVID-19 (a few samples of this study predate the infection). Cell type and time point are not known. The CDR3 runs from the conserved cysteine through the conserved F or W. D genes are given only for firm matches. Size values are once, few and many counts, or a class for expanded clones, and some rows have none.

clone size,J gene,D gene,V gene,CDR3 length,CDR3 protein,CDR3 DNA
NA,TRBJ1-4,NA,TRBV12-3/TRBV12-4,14,CASSSHSGEEKLFF,TGTGCCAGCAGCTCTCACTCAGGCGAGGAAAAACTGTTTTTT
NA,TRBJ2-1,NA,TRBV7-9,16,CASSLVPPDAYNEQFF,TGTGCCAGCAGCTTAGTGCCCCCCGACGCCTACAATGAGCAGTTCTTC
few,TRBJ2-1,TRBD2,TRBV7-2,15,CASSPRLAGDPEQFF,TGTGCCAGCAGCCCGCGATTAGCGGGGGATCCTGAGCAGTTCTTC
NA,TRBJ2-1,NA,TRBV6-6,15,CASSYSATSYNEQFF,TGTGCCAGCAGTTACTCGGCAACCTCCTACAATGAGCAGTTCTTC
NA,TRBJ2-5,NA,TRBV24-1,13,CATSETGQETQYF,TGTGCCACCAGTGAAACGGGACAAGAGACCCAGTACTTC
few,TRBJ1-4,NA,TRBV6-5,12,CASQDFNEKLFF,TGTGCCAGCCAGGATTTTAATGAAAAACTGTTTTTT
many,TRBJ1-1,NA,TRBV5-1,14,CASSFGPGATEAFF,TGCGCCAGCAGCTTTGGCCCAGGGGCCACTGAAGCTTTCTTT
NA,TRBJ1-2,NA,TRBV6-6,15,CASSFTRTPNYGYTF,TGTGCCAGCAGTTTCACCCGGACGCCTAACTATGGCTACACCTTC
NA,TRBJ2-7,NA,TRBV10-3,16,CAIRERAGDSFYEQYF,TGTGCCATCAGAGAGAGGGCGGGGGACAGTTTTTACGAGCAGTACTTC
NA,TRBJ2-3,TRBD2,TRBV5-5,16,CASSLGSSGGVDTQYF,TGTGCCAGCAGCTTGGGGTCTAGCGGGGGTGTAGATACGCAGTATTTT
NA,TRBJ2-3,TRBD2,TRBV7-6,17,CASSLGSGGEFTDTQYF,TGTGCCAGCAGCTTAGGGAGCGGGGGGGAATTCACAGATACGCAGTATTTT
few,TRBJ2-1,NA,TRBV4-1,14,CASSQVTVGNEQFF,TGCGCCAGCAGCCAAGTGACGGTGGGGAATGAGCAGTTCTTC
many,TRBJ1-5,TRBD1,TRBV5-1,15,CASSLDRGGDQPQHF,TGCGCCAGCAGCCTGGACAGGGGAGGCGATCAGCCCCAGCATTTT